Listed here are 31 T cell receptor beta chains from one sample, sequenced in a study of T-cell memory formation after mild COVID-19. TCRdb reprocessed the 5' RACE reads via MiXCR and lists one record per CDR3 protein. The sample has some 280,000 distinct CDR3 sequences, about 16% seen once; the top ten hold approximately 25%. The specimen sequenced was PBMCs or a T cell subset sorted from them (not recorded which). These receptors came from a man between 18 and 29 years old who had mild COVID-19 (a few samples of this study predate the infection). Cell type and time point are not known.

The table lists this clonotype with a few counts. The chain joins TRBV4-1 to TRBJ1-2; unclear D gene. This CDR3 contains 15 residues. The germline gives CDR1 MGHRA, CDR2 YSYEKL. V lost 4 bases to trimming and J lost 0 bases, with 12 bases between them. The CDR3 loop reads CASSPVPTTNYGYTF. CDR3 DNA sequence: TGCGCCAGCAGCCCCGTCCCAACGACTAACTATGGCTACACCTTC.

The chain combines TRBV11-2 with TRBJ2-2; a possible D gene is TRBD2 (5 bases). CDR1 is SGHAT and CDR2 is FQNNGV in the germline V gene. V lost 8 bases, J lost 1 base, and 14 bases lay in between. The length of the CDR3 is 15 residues. In DNA, the CDR3 is TGTGCCAGCCGATCGCCGGGGAGGAACACCGGGGAGCTGTTTTTT. Translating it yields CASRSPGRNTGELFF.

This clonotype was counted a few times. This chain joins TRBV6-2 or TRBV6-3 and TRBJ1-4, with a weak D call TRBD1 (6 bases). The V gene lost 2 bases and the J gene lost 3 bases, with 10 bases spanning the gap. Per germline, CDR1 MNHEY and CDR2 SVGEGT. The CDR3 runs 15 residues. CDR3 sequence reads: CASSYLGTPNEKLFF. The CDR3 nucleotides read TGTGCCAGCAGTTACCTCGGGACACCTAATGAAAAACTGTTTTTT.

This sequence joins TRBV27 and TRBJ1-5; no firm D call. CDR1 is MNHEY and CDR2 is SMNVEV in the germline V gene (reference sequence). The V and J ends lost 8 bases and 1 base respectively, with 6 bases between them. The CDR3 contains 12 residues. The CDR3: CASGSSNQPQHF. CDR3 in DNA: TGTGCCAGCGGCTCAAGCAATCAGCCCCAGCATTTT.

The chain carries TRBV6-6 and TRBJ2-7; D gene unclear. V was pared by 4 bases and J by 3 bases, with 7 bases between. Germline values: CDR1 MNHNY, CDR2 SVGAGI (reference sequence). The CDR3 loop spans 12 amino acids. CDR3 bases: TGTGCCAGCAGTTCCTATGACTACGAGCAGTACGTC. It yields the protein CASSSYDYEQYV.

The J gene is TRBJ2-4, the V gene TRBV20-1; D is perhaps TRBD1 (6 bases). CDR3 length: 14 residues. CDR1 and CDR2 (germline): DFQATT, SNEGSKA (reference sequence). The V and J ends lost 5 bases and 0 bases respectively, with 11 bases between them. DNA of the CDR3: TGCAGTGCTCCACAGGGTTTAGCCAAAAACATTCAGTACTTC. Protein sequence: CSAPQGLAKNIQYF.

This chain joins TRBV4-1 and TRBJ2-3; D is uncertain. Germline V lookup: CDR1 MGHRA, CDR2 YSYEKL. The V end was cut by 4 bases, the J end by 4 bases, with 21 bases between. The CDR3 covers 17 residues. The DNA of the CDR3 is TGCGCCAGCAGCCCCGGAAGAGGTGGGGAAAGGGCAGATACGCAGTATTTT. Its translation: CASSPGRGGERADTQYF.

This clonotype was seen more than once but under ten times. The rearrangement uses TRBV5-1 and TRBJ2-5, with 10 bases aligning to TRBD2. CDR3 length: 15 amino acids. Germline-derived CDR1 and CDR2 are SGHRS and YFSETQ. V was clipped by 1 base and J by 2 bases; unmatched bases: 2. The CDR3 DNA reads as TGCGCCAGCAGCTTGACTAGCGGGGCTCAAGAGACCCAGTACTTC. Its translation: CASSLTSGAQETQYF.

J is TRBJ1-1 and V is TRBV20-1; D is perhaps TRBD1 (6 bases). Germline V gives CDR1 DFQATT, CDR2 SNEGSKA (reference sequence). The CDR3 length is 14 residues. V lost 0 bases and J 5 bases, leaving 13 bases between the germline ends. The CDR3 protein is CSARDVQGGTEAFF. The CDR3 DNA is TGCAGTGCTAGAGATGTACAGGGAGGTACTGAAGCTTTCTTT.

The V gene is TRBV3-1, the J gene TRBJ2-2, with 7 positions matching TRBD2. The CDR3 spans 15 residues. Germline V gene sequence: CDR1 LGHDT, CDR2 YNNKEL (reference sequence). The V gene end was trimmed by 3 bases and the J gene end by 7 bases; junction bases not matched to a gene: 8. This CDR3 reads CASSQHGGLDGELFF. The DNA for the CDR3 is TGTGCCAGCAGCCAGCACGGGGGGTTGGACGGGGAGCTGTTTTTT.

With respect to this clonotype: A read error is possible here, since a much larger clone lies one base away. V gene TRBV27 combines with J gene TRBJ2-2, with TRBD1 identical over 7 bases. This CDR3 comprises 13 residues. Germline V lookup: CDR1 MNHEY, CDR2 SMNVEV (reference sequence). V shed 8 bases and J 1 base; nucleotides not matched to a gene: 1. CDR3 coding DNA: TGTGCCAGCCGGGACAGGAACACCGGGGAGCTGTTTTTT. As protein: CASRDRNTGELFF.

This clonotype was seen a few times. The genes are TRBV2 and TRBJ2-1; 7 nucleotides match TRBD2. This CDR3 has 15 amino acids. The V and J ends lost 6 bases and 0 bases, in that order; junction bases with no gene match: 5. CDR1 is SNHLY, CDR2 FYNNEI, per germline. CDR3 loop: CASSYRGVSYNEQFF. In DNA form, the CDR3 reads TGTGCCAGCAGCTATCGGGGGGTCTCCTACAATGAGCAGTTCTTC.

This clonotype appeared a few times. The V call is TRBV7-9, the J call TRBJ2-7, with no clear D. V gave up 3 bases and J gave up 5 bases, with 11 bases separating them. This CDR3 is 13 amino acids long. Looked up from germline, CDR1 is SEHNR and CDR2 is FQNEAQ (reference sequence). The CDR3 protein is CASSFTSVDEQYV. The CDR3, as DNA: TGTGCCAGCAGCTTCACGTCCGTCGACGAGCAGTACGTC.

The genes are TRBV3-1 and TRBJ2-5; the match to TRBD2 covers 8 bases. The V gene end was trimmed by 8 bases and the J gene end by 5 bases; junction bases not matched to a gene: 16. Germline V lookup: CDR1 LGHDT, CDR2 YNNKEL (reference sequence). The CDR3 length is 16 residues. The CDR3 bases are TGTGCCAGCCTCGGGACTAGGAGCTCCTTGGGGGAGACCCAGTACTTC. Its protein product is CASLGTRSSLGETQYF.

The chain links TRBV20-1 to TRBJ1-6, with D possibly being TRBD1 (5 bases). The CDR3 covers 14 residues. Germline-derived CDR1 and CDR2 are DFQATT and SNEGSKA (reference sequence). This chain's CDR3 is CSASTGSYNSPLHF. The DNA of the CDR3 is TGCAGCGCATCCACAGGCTCCTATAATTCACCCCTCCACTTT.

There are a few counts of this clonotype. V and J are TRBV5-1 and TRBJ2-3; a weak D match, TRBD2 (6 bases). Germline CDR1 is SGHRS and CDR2 is YFSETQ. The CDR3 runs 18 residues. The V gene lost 5 bases and the J gene lost 3 bases, with 25 bases spanning the gap. This CDR3 is CASSSGEGSGSRTDTQYF. The CDR3 DNA is TGCGCCAGCAGTTCGGGGGAAGGTAGCGGAAGTAGAACAGATACGCAGTATTTT.

V usage is TRBV7-2 and J usage is TRBJ1-1; 8 bases match TRBD1. Losses at the gene ends were 5 bases for V and 1 base for J; bases not matched to a gene: 12. The CDR3 has 17 residues. The germline gives CDR1 SGHTA, CDR2 FQGNSA. CDR3 residues: CASSRVLDRGPNTEAFF. The CDR3 DNA sequence: TGTGCCAGCAGCCGAGTCCTTGACAGGGGACCGAACACTGAAGCTTTCTTT. Full variable domain (missing parts from reference TRBV7-2 and TRBJ1-1): GAGVSQSPSNKVTEKGKDVELRCDPISGHTALYWYRQSLGQGLEFLIYFQGNSAPDKSGLPSDRFSAERTGGSVSTLTIQRTQQEDSAVYLCASSRVLDRGPNTEAFFGQGTRLTVV.

J is TRBJ2-4 and V is TRBV11-2; no definite D call. The V end was cut by 1 base, the J end by 2 bases, with 9 bases between. The CDR3 contains 15 residues. In germline, CDR1 is SGHAT, CDR2 FQNNGV. CDR3 nucleotide sequence: TGTGCCAGCAGCTTAGGGGCTGGGACCAAAAACATTCAGTACTTC. Translated, it gives CASSLGAGTKNIQYF.

This chain joins TRBV20-1 and TRBJ1-2; D gene uncertain. Germline V gene sequence: CDR1 DFQATT, CDR2 SNEGSKA (reference sequence). Trimming shortened V by 3 bases and J by 3 bases, and 11 bases separated the two germline ends. There are 13 residues in the CDR3. CDR3 in amino acids: CSASTDGDYGYTF. The CDR3 nucleotides are TGCAGTGCTAGTACGGATGGGGACTATGGCTACACCTTC.

This clonotype was observed a handful of times. The gene calls are TRBV12-3 or TRBV12-4 and TRBJ2-1, with no clear D. The CDR3 is 12 residues long. V lost 5 bases, J lost 3 bases, and 5 bases lay in between. CDR3 in DNA: TGTGCCAGCAGTAACGACTACAATGAGCAGTTCTTC. This translates into CASSNDYNEQFF.

This chain links TRBV4-3 with TRBJ2-1; 9 bases map to TRBD2. CDR1 and CDR2 from the germline V gene are LGHNA and YSLEER. With V trimmed by 2 bases and J by 6 bases, 5 bases remained unmatched. The CDR3 consists of 15 residues. The CDR3 reads CASSQLPSGVNEQFF. As DNA, the CDR3 is TGCGCCAGCAGCCAACTTCCTAGCGGGGTCAATGAGCAGTTCTTC.

This clonotype was seen ten or more times. The chain carries TRBV10-3 and TRBJ2-3, with a possible D match to TRBD1 (5 bases). The V gene's germline CDR1 is ENHRY and CDR2 SYGVKD. V dropped 6 bases and J dropped 5 bases, with 9 bases sitting between them. The CDR3 spans 12 residues. CDR3 sequence: CAIREGEDTQYF. DNA of the CDR3: TGTGCCATCAGGGAAGGGGAAGATACGCAGTATTTT.

This chain uses TRBV27 with TRBJ2-1; D possibly corresponds to TRBD2 (6 bases). The length of the CDR3 is 14 residues. Trimming shortened V by 3 bases and J by 2 bases, and 8 bases separated the two germline ends. The germline CDR1 and CDR2 sequences are MNHEY and SMNVEV (reference sequence). CDR3 loop: CASSFGGPYNEQFF. As DNA, the CDR3 is TGTGCCAGCAGTTTCGGGGGTCCCTACAATGAGCAGTTCTTC.

This clonotype was seen at least ten times. CDR3 coding DNA: TGCAGTGCTAAATCCTTTTTTAGCGGGGGGGTAGAGACCCAGTACTTC. Its translation: CSAKSFFSGGVETQYF. The rearrangement uses TRBV20-1 and TRBJ2-5, with 11 bases aligning to TRBD2. The V gene end was trimmed by 4 bases and the J gene end by 4 bases; junction bases not matched to a gene: 11. Germline V gene data show CDR1 as DFQATT and CDR2 as SNEGSKA (reference sequence). The CDR3 is 16 residues long.

This rearrangement joins TRBV6-2 or TRBV6-3 to TRBJ2-2; TRBD2 agrees at 11 bases. CDR1 MNHEY and CDR2 SVGEGT come from the germline V gene. J was trimmed by 10 bases and V by 6 bases; bases with no gene match: 7. The CDR3 consists of 14 residues. CDR3 in DNA: TGTGCCAGCAGAAAATTAGCGGGGGGGCTGGAGCTGTTTTTT. Protein product: CASRKLAGGLELFF.

CDR3 nucleotide sequence: TGTGCCAGCAGCTTGTGGCGAATGGGACACATCCAAGAGACCCAGTACTTC. This codes for CASSLWRMGHIQETQYF. This chain links TRBV5-8 with TRBJ2-5, with D perhaps TRBD1 (6 bases). The CDR3 is 17 residues long. Germline CDR1 and CDR2: SGHTS and YDEGEE. Trimming took off 1 base at V and 1 base at J, with 17 bases between the two ends.

CDR3: CASSPRYGAYEQYV. In nucleotides, the CDR3 is TGTGCCAGCAGCCCTAGGTACGGAGCCTACGAGCAGTACGTC. V is TRBV4-2 and J is TRBJ2-7; D gene uncertain. The V gene's germline CDR1 is LGHNA and CDR2 YNFKEQ. The V gene lost 4 bases and the J gene lost 2 bases, with 12 bases spanning the gap. The CDR3 length is 14 residues.

The table lists this clonotype with a few counts. The chain joins TRBV6-5 to TRBJ2-7; perhaps TRBD1 as D (6 bases). Germline CDR1 and CDR2: MNHEY and SVGAGI. The CDR3 consists of 13 residues. Trimming shortened V by 5 bases and J by 2 bases, and 10 bases separated the two germline ends. CDR3 residues: CASSPRGAYEQYF. In DNA, the CDR3 is TGTGCCAGCAGTCCCAGGGGAGCCTACGAGCAGTACTTC.

V is TRBV4-2 and J is TRBJ2-3; 9 positions agree with TRBD2. After removal of 5 bases from V and 0 bases from J, the junction contained 9 bases not matched to a gene. The CDR3 extends over 17 amino acids. Germline V gene sequence: CDR1 LGHNA, CDR2 YNFKEQ. CDR3 in DNA: TGTGCCAGCAGCAATAGCGGGGGAAGATATAGCACAGATACGCAGTATTTT. It codes for CASSNSGGRYSTDTQYF.

This clonotype was observed a handful of times. The V call is TRBV20-1, the J call TRBJ1-1, with TRBD1 matching over 11 bases. Germline assignment: CDR1 DFQATT and CDR2 SNEGSKA (reference sequence). After removal of 6 bases from V and 0 bases from J, the junction contained 12 bases not matched to a gene. This CDR3 comprises 17 residues. CDR3 bases: TGCAGTGCGGACAGGGGGCGCGGGGGTACCATGAACACTGAAGCTTTCTTT. Encoded protein: CSADRGRGGTMNTEAFF.

This clonotype has just a few counts. The genes are TRBV6-5 and TRBJ2-1; possibly TRBD1 or TRBD2 for D (5 bases each). Trimming stripped 7 bases from V and 16 bases from J, with 20 bases between. This CDR3 has 12 amino acids. Per the germline V gene, CDR1 is MNHEY and CDR2 is SVGAGI. DNA for the CDR3: TGTGCCAGCATTGCCCCTTCGGGGACCCCCTTCTTC. Its protein is CASIAPSGTPFF.